Given below is one TCR beta chain in context. What it recognizes is unknown. The sample comes from a study of cytomegalovirus exposure and HLA in healthy donors. In the study overall: It was reported in a later analysis that the same platform had been used for the 120 or so validation repertoires as for the approximately 670 first-cohort repertoires. Study-wide points: Most sequenced TCRs were rare (though some public TCRs occurred in many donors).

The CDR3 totals 14 residues. Germline lookup yields CDR1 MGHDK and CDR2 SYGVNS. The V and J ends lost 6 bases and 3 bases, in that order; junction bases with no gene match: 5. The method was immunoSEQ multiplex PCR; TCRdb's version includes in-frame clones alone and lacks a portion of them. The data show about 140,000 clones, more than 75% seen once. The material sequenced was PBMCs. J is TRBJ1-2 and V is TRBV25-1, with TRBD1 matching 9 bases. The sequence derives from a young man in good health and CMV-seropositive. In DNA form, the CDR3 reads TGTGCCAGCAGGAAACAGGGGGCGGACTATGGCTACACCTTC. Translating gives CASRKQGADYGYTF.